Shown below are 7 T cell receptor beta chains from a single sample sequenced in a study of CD8+CD57+ T cells in acquired aplastic anemia. TCR beta VDJ and CDR3 profiling used genomic DNA as template. TCRdb called the reads again in MiXCR, with one record for every CDR3 protein. The sample has some 170,000 distinct CDR3 sequences, around half seen once. In patients chosen for sequencing, flow cytometry had shown CD8+CD57+ cell expansion. The sequencing input was sorted CD4+, CD8+, or CD8+CD57+ T cells (not recorded which) from PBMCs. The receptor source for this set is a human donor with aplastic anemia.

A note on this clonotype: It may be a read error: a sequence one base away is much more abundant. The rearrangement uses TRBV12-3 or TRBV12-4 and TRBJ2-5; D remains ambiguous. The CDR3 totals 14 residues. The CDR3 region is CASSLLSQRETQCF. The CDR3 bases are TGTGCCAGCAGTTTATTATCCCAAAGAGAGACCCAGTGCTTC.

This chain uses TRBV2 with TRBJ2-7; the D gene could be TRBD1 or TRBD2 (5 bases each). The germline V gene has CDR1 SNHLY and CDR2 FYNNEI. Trimming removed 2 bases at V and 7 bases at J, with 12 bases between. The CDR3 has 13 residues. CDR3 residues: CASSETGWGEQYF. The CDR3 coding sequence is TGTGCCAGCAGTGAAACCGGGTGGGGGGAGCAGTACTTC.

This sequence joins TRBV20-1 and TRBJ2-1, with D hard to call. V lost 4 bases and J 1 base, leaving 2 bases between the germline ends. The length of the CDR3 is 11 residues. Germline values: CDR1 DFQATT, CDR2 SNEGSKA (reference sequence). The CDR3 reads CSAKSYNEQFF. As DNA, the CDR3 is TGCAGTGCTAAGTCCTACAATGAGCAGTTCTTC.

V gene TRBV14 combines with J gene TRBJ2-7, with 12 positions matching TRBD1. J was trimmed by 7 bases and V by 3 bases; bases with no gene match: 7. Germline V gene data show CDR1 as SGHDN and CDR2 as FVKESK. This CDR3 contains 15 residues. The CDR3 DNA sequence: TGTGCCAGCAGCCAGGGGACAGGGGGCCCCGCGGAGCAGTACTTC. Its translation is CASSQGTGGPAEQYF.

This clonotype was picked up many times. The CDR3 coding sequence is TGTGCCAGCAGCCCTCCGGGGATTAACTATGGCTACACCTTC. Protein sequence: CASSPPGINYGYTF. This chain uses TRBV12-3 or TRBV12-4 with TRBJ1-2; D unclear. Trimming removed 6 bases at V and 1 base at J, with 12 bases between. This CDR3 has 14 amino acids.

This clonotype came up once. V and J are TRBV6-1 and TRBJ2-3, with a possible D match to TRBD2 (5 bases). V dropped 5 bases and J dropped 4 bases, with 10 bases sitting between them. This CDR3 region has 13 residues. CDR1 and CDR2 (germline): MNHNS, SASEGT. DNA of the CDR3: TGTGCCAGCAGTCCCGGGGAGTCAGATACGCAGTATTTT. Encoded protein: CASSPGESDTQYF.

This chain connects TRBV2 to TRBJ1-1; the match to TRBD1 covers 7 bases. The J segment lost 8 bases and the V segment lost 3 bases, leaving 6 bases of the junction unmatched. CDR3 length: 13 amino acids. Germline CDR1 is SNHLY and CDR2 is FYNNEI. The DNA for the CDR3 is TGTGCCAGCAGTGACGGACAGGAGGTCGAAGCTTTCTTT. This translates into CASSDGQEVEAFF.